This T cell receptor (beta chain) derives from a study of blood T cell repertoires in COVID-19. Study as a whole: The origin of the acute and convalescent COVID-19 samples was the United States, Italy and Spain.

Original processing notes: From reference gene primer amplification, estimates of nucleated cell counts were derived. TCRdb keeps only in-frame clones here, not all; method: immunoSEQ multiplex PCR. V and J calls and clone size follow that table, whereas D and trimming were derived from the DNA. Of 110,000 to 150,000 clones in the sample, around 78% are singletons; the top ten hold less than 2%. The ends were cut back, 5 bases at V and 7 bases at J, with 11 bases in the middle. The CDR3 loop spans 13 amino acids. The chain uses TRBV12-3 or TRBV12-4 and TRBJ2-2, with D possibly TRBD2 on 5 matching bases. The sample comprised peripheral blood. This TCR was sampled from a woman aged 55-75 years with acute or convalescent COVID-19. CDR3 nucleotides: TGTGCCAGCAGTCGGACTCTTGTCGGGGAGCTGTTTTTT. Its translation: CASSRTLVGELFF.